One sample yielded the 11 T cell receptor beta chains listed below, sequenced in a study of blood T cells in healthy people across ages. Primed by a sample-barcoded 5' primer and a J-beta primer mix, a second PCR proceeded for roughly 7 to 11 cycles. MiXCR, run by TCRdb on the 5' RACE reads, gives a single entry per CDR3 protein. The sample carries approximately 790,000 distinct CDR3 sequences, less than 80% recorded once. The sample consisted of blood. Every receptor here comes from a young man in good health.

This chain links TRBV29-1 with TRBJ1-2; the match to TRBD1 covers 10 bases. The CDR3 covers 13 residues. V lost 5 bases and J lost 4; bases outside the gene matches: 4. Germline CDR1 is SQVTM and CDR2 is ANQGSEA. CDR3 protein: CSVRQGASYGYTF. The CDR3 region has the DNA TGCAGCGTTAGACAGGGGGCGAGCTATGGCTACACCTTC.

The V gene is TRBV4-2, the J gene TRBJ1-4, with TRBD1 identical over 7 bases. Losses at the gene ends were 4 bases for V and 5 bases for J; bases not matched to a gene: 7. Germline lookup yields CDR1 LGHNA and CDR2 YNFKEQ. The CDR3 has 15 residues. CDR3 nucleotides: TGTGCCAGCAGCCGGGGGGGGACAGAGAATGAAAAACTGTTTTTT. Translating it yields CASSRGGTENEKLFF.

V gene TRBV15 combines with J gene TRBJ2-6; no clear D gene. The V and J ends lost 4 bases and 1 base respectively, with 11 bases between them. Germline CDR1 reads LNHNV; CDR2 reads YYDKDF (reference sequence). The CDR3 contains 16 residues. DNA of the CDR3: TGTGCCACCAGCATAAAGAGAGTTTCTGGGGCCAACGTCCTGACTTTC. This sequence encodes CATSIKRVSGANVLTF.

This clonotype was detected only a few times. J is TRBJ2-5 and V is TRBV12-3 or TRBV12-4, with 12 bases aligning to TRBD1. The CDR3 loop spans 15 amino acids. After removal of 4 bases from V and 11 bases from J, the junction contained 11 bases not matched to a gene. This CDR3 is CASSSWDRGRAEQYF. CDR3 nucleotide sequence: TGTGCCAGCAGTTCGTGGGACAGGGGGCGCGCGGAGCAGTACTTC.

The chain uses TRBV7-9 and TRBJ1-2; possibly TRBD1 for D (6 bases). With 4 bases removed from V and 8 bases from J, the gap between germline ends came to 17 bases. The CDR3 is 14 amino acids. CDR1 is SEHNR, CDR2 FQNEAQ, per germline (reference sequence). CDR3 in DNA: TGTGCCAGCAGCTCGACCCGGGACATTGGCGGCTACACCTTC. Translating it yields CASSSTRDIGGYTF.

This clonotype was observed a handful of times. The chain employs TRBV7-2 and TRBJ1-6; unclear D gene. Germline V gene sequence: CDR1 SGHTA, CDR2 FQGNSA. The CDR3 totals 15 residues. Trimming pared 3 bases from V and 8 bases from J, leaving 14 bases between. Here the CDR3 reads CASSFTRAGDSPLHF. The CDR3 DNA sequence: TGTGCCAGCAGCTTCACGCGGGCGGGCGATTCACCCCTCCACTTT. Drawing the rest from reference TRBV7-2 and TRBJ1-6, the complete variable domain is GAGVSQSPSNKVTEKGKDVELRCDPISGHTALYWYRQSLGQGLEFLIYFQGNSAPDKSGLPSDRFSAERTGGSVSTLTIQRTQQEDSAVYLCASSFTRAGDSPLHFGNGTRLTVT.

The V and J genes are TRBV21-1 and TRBJ1-1; the tabulated D call, TRBD1, remains unverified against the DNA. TRBV21-1 is annotated as a pseudogene. The CDR3 spans 13 residues. The CDR3 loop reads CASSKQGAPEAFF. CDR3 coding DNA: TGTGCCAGCAGCAAACAGGGGGCGCCTGAAGCTTTCTTT.

V usage is TRBV7-3 and J usage is TRBJ1-1; D is possibly TRBD1 (5 bases). Germline-derived CDR1 and CDR2 are SGHTA and FQGTGA. The CDR3 loop spans 15 amino acids. Trimming pared 0 bases from V and 7 bases from J, leaving 15 bases between. The CDR3 protein is CASSLTPPGSSEAFF. The CDR3 nucleotides are TGTGCCAGCAGCTTAACCCCCCCAGGGTCGAGTGAAGCTTTCTTT.

The V call is TRBV24-1, the J call TRBJ2-4; TRBD1 matches 7 bases. Germline values: CDR1 KGHDR, CDR2 SFDVKD. V lost 3 bases to trimming and J lost 13 bases; unmatched junction nucleotides: 11. This CDR3 is built from 14 residues. CDR3 nucleotide sequence: TGTGCCACCAGTGATCCGGGGACAGCAGAGGAGCAGTACTTC. It yields the protein CATSDPGTAEEQYF.

This clonotype turned up a few times. J is TRBJ2-1 and V is TRBV28, with TRBD1 matching over 7 bases. Germline V lookup: CDR1 MDHEN, CDR2 SYDVKM. V shed 11 bases and J 5 bases; nucleotides not matched to a gene: 12. The CDR3 sequence is 14 residues long. The CDR3 region is CASSRQGAHNEQFF. CDR3 nucleotides: TGTGCCTCTTCGAGACAGGGAGCCCACAATGAGCAGTTCTTC.

This chain joins TRBV6-5 and TRBJ2-7; no clear D. V was shortened by 6 bases and J by 1 base, with 13 bases between the two germline ends. The CDR3 covers 14 residues. Germline V lookup: CDR1 MNHEY, CDR2 SVGAGI. DNA for the CDR3: TGTGCCAGCAGGTATCAGGTGGAATCCTACGAGCAGTACTTC. Translation: CASRYQVESYEQYF.